What follows are 8 T cell receptor beta chains derived from one specimen sequenced in a study of blood T cell repertoires in COVID-19. TCRdb's copy holds only in-frame clones and misses some; the assay was immunoSEQ multiplex PCR. This table holds over 250,000 clones, more than 75% found once. The sequenced sample consisted of peripheral blood. The source of these receptors is a middle-aged woman who had recovered from COVID-19.

The V call is TRBV7-8, the J call TRBJ2-2; 9 positions match TRBD2. The CDR3 sequence is 14 residues long. Germline V gene lookup returns CDR1 SGHVS and CDR2 FQNEAQ. V trimming: 5 bases; J trimming: 7 bases; junction bases outside the gene matches: 5. CDR3 amino acids: CASSRGGDGGELFF. The DNA of the CDR3 is TGTGCCAGCAGCCGCGGGGGGGACGGCGGGGAGCTGTTTTTT.

This chain uses TRBV5-1 with TRBJ2-1, with 9 bases lining up with TRBD2. Trimming cost V 4 bases and J 6 bases; bases outside gene matches: 8. Germline V lookup: CDR1 SGHRS, CDR2 YFSETQ. The CDR3 consists of 15 residues. CDR3 sequence reads: CASSPLAGGTNEQFF. The DNA for the CDR3 is TGCGCCAGCAGCCCCCTGGCGGGGGGGACCAATGAGCAGTTCTTC.

This chain uses TRBV4-2 with TRBJ2-7; 7 bases agree with TRBD2. Germline V gene data show CDR1 as LGHNA and CDR2 as YNFKEQ. The V gene end was trimmed by 0 bases and the J gene end by 6 bases; junction bases not matched to a gene: 14. This CDR3 comprises 17 residues. The CDR3 DNA reads as TGTGCCAGCAGCCAAGATAGCGCGACTAGCACAGTGGGCGAGCAGTACTTC. It codes for CASSQDSATSTVGEQYF.

The V and J genes are TRBV20-1 and TRBJ2-1, with TRBD2 identical over 7 bases. Germline CDR1 reads DFQATT; CDR2 reads SNEGSKA (reference sequence). This CDR3 spans 11 amino acids. CDR3 DNA sequence: TGCACCGGACTAGCCTACAATGAGCAGTTCTTC. Its translation: CTGLAYNEQFF.

The J gene is TRBJ2-1, the V gene TRBV5-5, with 7 nucleotides matching TRBD1. The germline V gene has CDR1 SGHKS and CDR2 YYEKEE (reference sequence). This CDR3 has 16 residues. The V gene end was trimmed by 4 bases and the J gene end by 9 bases; junction bases not matched to a gene: 16. The CDR3 region has the DNA TGTGCCAGCAGCCCGTCCGGGGCAGGGGGTCTGGGTGAGCAGTTCTTC. Its protein product is CASSPSGAGGLGEQFF.

Details on this clone: This same CDR3 is encoded by further DNA sequences in the sample. The chain joins TRBV9 to TRBJ1-2, with unresolved D. V dropped 3 bases and J dropped 8 bases, with 5 bases sitting between them. CDR1 and CDR2 (germline): SGDLS, YYNGEE. The CDR3 totals 10 residues. For the CDR3, the DNA is TGTGCCAGCAGCGGGAGGGGCTACACCTTC. It specifies CASSGRGYTF.

This clone showed up just once. The chain joins TRBV5-1 to TRBJ1-4; 10 bases match TRBD1. V shed 3 bases and J 6 bases; nucleotides not matched to a gene: 2. The CDR3 length is 14 residues. Germline V lookup: CDR1 SGHRS, CDR2 YFSETQ. CDR3 nucleotide sequence: TGCGCCAGCAGCTCGGGGACAGGGGATGAAAAACTGTTTTTT. It is translated as CASSSGTGDEKLFF.

The chain joins TRBV12-5 to TRBJ2-1; perhaps TRBD2 as D (5 bases). This CDR3 is built from 13 residues. Deletions cut 1 base from V and 13 bases from J, with 14 bases between. Per the germline V gene, CDR1 is LGHNT and CDR2 is FRNRAP. The chain's CDR3 is CASGLGPPRGQFF. In nucleotides, the CDR3 is TGTGCTAGTGGTTTGGGCCCACCCCGGGGTCAGTTCTTC. Full variable domain (missing parts from reference TRBV12-5 and TRBJ2-1): DARVTQTPRHKVTEMGQEVTMRCQPILGHNTVFWYRQTMMQGLELLAYFRNRAPLDDSGMPKDRFSAEMPDATLATLKIQPSEPRDSAVYFCASGLGPPRGQFFGPGTRLTVL.